This TCR beta chain was found in a study of regulatory T cells in long-lasting Graves disease. Assembly of TCR beta libraries relied on iRepertoire HTBI primers together with Arm-PCR of CDR3 regions. TCRdb reprocessed the multiplex PCR reads with MiXCR, giving one entry per CDR3 protein. This sample has approximately 560,000 distinct CDR3 sequences, with about 16% found just once. Time point defined: newly diagnosed GD, antithyroid drugs for less than 3 months. From RNA extracted from PBMCs, the TCR library was made. This clonotype was counted ten times or more. CDR3 size: 14 residues. Germline loops: CDR1 MDHEN, CDR2 SYDVKM. Trimming took 7 bases from V and 5 from J, leaving 18 bases between them. The data also belong to a second study, concerning T cells in Graves' hyperthyroidism and ophthalmopathy.

The rearrangement joins TRBV28 to TRBJ2-7; D may correspond to TRBD1 or TRBD2 (5 bases each). The material sequenced was peripheral blood mononuclear cells (PBMCs), taken at new diagnosis, from a patient treated with antithyroid drugs. The sequence derives from a young man with Graves disease. The CDR3 region is CASTSGQGADEQYF. The CDR3 DNA follows: TGTGCCAGCACCAGTGGGCAGGGAGCGGACGAGCAGTACTTC.